This T cell receptor beta chain was retrieved from a study of T cells after yellow fever vaccination. Study outcomes and limitations: Most clones from primary vaccination were detected again post-booster (roughly 96% CD4, 88% CD8). Peaking faster, on day 5 versus 15, the secondary response was nonetheless weaker.

Germline V gene lookup returns CDR1 LGHNA and CDR2 YSLEER. CDR3 length: 13 amino acids. The V gene lost 0 bases and the J gene lost 6 bases, with 9 bases spanning the gap. In making TCR cDNA, 5'RACE template switching added a universal primer site and UMIs to it. TCRdb ran MiXCR on the 5' RACE reads and lists one entry per CDR3 protein. The table has about 340,000 distinct CDR3 sequences, roughly 4.3% seen once. A word on this clonotype: The target antigen is unknown.

The TCR comes from a man aged 18-30 years who received the YFV17D yellow fever vaccine. The rearrangement uses TRBV4-3 and TRBJ2-7, with D perhaps TRBD1 or TRBD2 (5 bases each). This material consisted of PBMCs, taken 5 days after the yellow fever booster vaccination. The CDR3 sequence is CASSQEGPFEQYF. The CDR3 DNA follows: TGCGCCAGCAGCCAAGAGGGACCTTTCGAGCAGTACTTC.